A selection of T cell receptor beta chains follows, all from one sample in a study of cytotoxic CD8 clonotypes in ibrutinib-treated CLL. Sequencing was performed with immunoSEQ multiplex PCR; in TCRdb, only in-frame clones are kept and a portion is missing. The sample includes about 27,000 clones, roughly 85% of them seen just once. The sample in question was PBMCs, obtained after 24 months of ibrutinib treatment. The receptors stem from a human donor with chronic lymphocytic leukemia. Both conserved end residues are part of each CDR3. A D gene is named only where the DNA matches it firmly. Size tells how often a clone was seen (once, few, many) or the class of an expanded clone, and some rows leave it out.

abundance	j_gene	v_gene	d_gene	CDR3nt	CDR3aa
NA	TRBJ1-2	TRBV28	NA	TGTGCCAGCAGTTTCGACAGCAACTATGGCTACACCTTC	CASSFDSNYGYTF
NA	TRBJ2-1	TRBV21-1	NA	TGTGCCAGCAGCAAAGTGGGCAGGGGCGACTTTAGAACTTACAATGAGCAGTTCTTC	CASSKVGRGDFRTYNEQFF
few	TRBJ2-7	TRBV5-6	TRBD2	TGTGCCAGCACCCGAGGAGGACTAGCGGGCCTCTACGAGCAGTACTTC	CASTRGGLAGLYEQYF
NA	TRBJ1-5	TRBV7-6	NA	TGTGCCAGCAGCTCAGACCAACCTCAGCCCCAGCATTTT	CASSSDQPQPQHF
NA	TRBJ2-2	TRBV13	NA	TGTGCCAGCGCTTGGGGGACCGGGGAGCTGTTTTTT	CASAWGTGELFF
NA	TRBJ2-1	TRBV19	TRBD2	TGTGCCAGTAGTATCCGGGGACTAGCGGGCAATGAGCAGTTCTTC	CASSIRGLAGNEQFF
NA	TRBJ1-4	TRBV10-3	NA	TGTGCCATCAGTGAGTTCAGGGAGGGGGAAAAACTGTTTTTT	CAISEFREGEKLFF
NA	TRBJ1-2	TRBV11-3	NA	TGTGCCAGCAGCCAGGGCCGGGACACGGGAGGCTACACCTTC	CASSQGRDTGGYTF
NA	TRBJ2-3	TRBV18	NA	TGTGCCAGCTCACCATTTGCTAGCCTCACAGATACGCAGTATTTT	CASSPFASLTDTQYF
NA	TRBJ1-5	TRBV6-6	NA	TGTGCCAGCAGTAGTGGCACTCAGCCCCAGCATTTT	CASSSGTQPQHF